Included here is one TCR beta chain sequence, with context. This clonotype appeared a few times. It lacks a known antigen. Base-call qualities are not available, and no considerably larger clone is one nucleotide away. The data originate from a study of T-cell memory formation after mild COVID-19 (dated by TCRdb to the early 2020s). With regard to the full study: TCR sequence clusters from the two donors were largely donor specific. In a couple of donors, T-cell clones that expanded and contracted after mild COVID-19 were tracked by sequencing TCRalpha and TCRbeta repertoires over time. Two young, previously healthy adult volunteers made up the cohort, one male and one female. What the work shows at the level of the full study, not this receptor alone: The study included only a couple of mild cases, and larger cohorts that include severe cases with pre-infection samples were judged to be necessary. Whether the second-wave clones peaking on day 37 were SARS-CoV-2 specific was not confirmed. Contracting CD4+ clones were found mainly in CM and EM memory subsets, while CD8+ clones were enriched in EMRA. Balanced CD4/CD8 phenotypes were observed for clones contracting from day 15 to 85, whereas a bias towards CD4+ was observed for a second wave of clones expanding from day 15 to 37. Some responding clones were found in pre-infection memory, which suggests that pre-existing cross-reactive memory T cells took part in the SARS-CoV-2 response.

The instrument was an Illumina NovaSeq 6000. TCRalpha and TCRbeta cDNA libraries were constructed by 5'RACE with constant-segment primers, with sample barcodes and unique molecular identifiers being introduced. RNA was extracted from every sample with Trizol reagent. Library amplification was performed in two PCR steps, and a second sample barcode and Illumina TruSeq adapters were introduced in the second step. Sequencing of libraries was performed on an Illumina NovaSeq with 2 x 150 bp paired-end reads. Turning to the authors' computational methods: The reads were demultiplexed and collapsed into UMI-guided consensus sequences using migec v1.2.7. Using mixcr v2.1.11, UMI consensuses were aligned to TRA and TRB V and J templates and then assembled into clonotypes. A clonotype was counted as expanded or contracted only when both edgeR and NoisET called the clonotype significant, with the noise models trained on biological replicates. For edgeR calls, the thresholds were a false discovery rate-adjusted p below 0.01 and a log2 fold-change of 1. As an exploratory analysis of dynamics, PCA with hierarchical clustering was applied to max-normalized trajectories of the 1000 most abundant clonotypes. Separately sequenced CD4+ and CD8+ repertoires were used to assign the CD4 or CD8 phenotype of responding clones. TCRdb reprocessed the public reads (quality trimming at Q25 with fastp, clone calling with MiXCR) and kept in-frame beta chains. Records with the same CDR3 protein are collapsed into one entry carrying the most frequent genes and DNA. These V and J calls derive from TCRdb rather than the authors' analysis. The sample table contains about 84,000 distinct CDR3 sequences; only one count was recorded for about 14% of them. The ten top clones hold about 31% of the sample.

PBMCs were isolated by Ficoll-Paque density gradient centrifugation. The sequencing sample was made of PBMCs or a T cell subset sorted from them (not recorded which). The clonotype comes from an adult woman who had mild COVID-19 (a few samples of this study predate the infection). The sample titles of this study are shuffled in the database, so cell type and time point are left out; the donor was told from shared clones.

The bases read TGTGCCAGCAGCTTAGGGGGACTAAGCGGGTACGAGCAGTACTTC. Its amino acids are CASSLGGLSGYEQYF. Rearrangement joined TRBV7-9 to TRBJ2-7, and TRBD2 matches 7 of the central bases. The CDR3 sequence holds 15 residues, the cysteine and phenylalanine included. Only the CDR3 region is kept as DNA, spanning 45 bases read in frame from base 1. The CDR1 and CDR2 encoded by the germline V gene (reference sequence) are SEHNR and FQNEAQ. The V end gives up 1 base and the J end 4 bases, leaving 7 bases in the junction not matched to a gene.